This T cell receptor (beta chain) was recovered during a study of glioma-infiltrating T cells. Findings and limits, study-wide: Non-neoplastic patients had below-expected tissue-blood divergence, while all gliomas exceeded expectation. CDR3 overlap between tissue and blood was very small.

About this clonotype itself: Its antigen is as yet unknown.

CDR1 is SGHTA and CDR2 is FQGNSA in the germline V gene. The CDR3 has 17 amino acids. V lost 3 bases and J lost 12; bases outside the gene matches: 16. Using RNA template, CDR3s of TCR alpha and beta were amplified with iRepertoire arm-PCR. For one-step reverse transcription and amplification, about 90-400 ng of tissue mRNA or PBMC total RNA was used. In TCRdb, the multiplex PCR reads were re-called with MiXCR into one record per CDR3 protein. Here the sample spans some 150,000 distinct CDR3 sequences, about two fifths being singletons. The chain joins TRBV7-2 to TRBJ2-4; 11 bases align to TRBD2. The sequence came from a human donor with low-grade glioma or glioblastoma, undergoing nonglioma brain surgery, or in good health (not recorded which). Sequencing input: glioma tissue, nonneoplastic brain tissue, or PBMCs (not recorded which). The chain's CDR3 is CASSFGVAGGAGSSQYF. The CDR3 DNA reads as TGTGCCAGCAGCTTTGGCGTAGCGGGAGGGGCCGGGAGTAGTCAGTACTTC.